This TCR beta chain was retrieved from a study of blood T cell repertoires in COVID-19 (dated by TCRdb to the early 2020s). For the study in its entirety: Samples from collaborators originated in the United States, Italy and Spain and spanned both the acute and convalescent phases of COVID-19. The sample metadata nearly always contained a de-identified subject ID, COVID-19 status, age in years and sex. The samples were drawn from the first 160 participants of the ongoing ImmuneRACE study and from about 1,200 subjects provided by 6 global collaborators. Where HLA class I and class II types were available, the types were taken from metadata supplied by the sample provider, not from assay-based typing. The prospective study material was composed of cDNA or gDNA derived from T cells, B-cell-depleted T cells, or PBMCs. Deeply sampled blood TCRbeta repertoires from subjects exposed to, actively infected with, or recovered from COVID-19 were included in the dataset. The repertoires were made available in a free public database intended to serve as a resource for research on the immune response to SARS-CoV-2. Findings and caveats that apply to the study as a whole: Clinical and demographic metadata were provided uncurated, with the amount varying by source and participant.

The germline V gene (reference sequence) sets CDR1 to SGHNT and CDR2 to YYREEE. The CDR3 runs 15 amino acids, cysteine and phenylalanine included. Only the CDR3 DNA is retained, 45 bases long and in frame from the first base. The germline V end is reduced by 1 base and the J end by 1 base; junction bases left unmatched: 2. TCRbeta CDR3 regions were amplified from genomic DNA by means of the immunoSEQ Assay, a bias-controlled multiplex PCR. As for the original processing: The number of nucleated cells in each sample was estimated from the amplification of reference gene primers within the assay. Sequence reads were collapsed and filtered to measure the absolute abundance of every unique TCRbeta CDR3 rearrangement. For each sample, productive Simpson clonality was calculated as the square root of Simpson's diversity index across productive rearrangements. Not all clones reach the TCRdb copy of this immuneACCESS table, which keeps in-frame sequences only. Checked studies attribute under half of the gap to unresolved V genes and leave the rest unexplained. That table supplies the V and J calls and clone size; D and trimming were determined from the DNA. The sample yields about 200,000 clones; roughly 75% were counted once. In total, the top ten clones hold about 5.5% of the sample.

Each collaborating institution followed its own protocols to collect whole blood in K2EDTA tubes. Collaborator samples were shipped for TCRbeta analysis as frozen whole blood, isolated PBMCs, or DNA extracted from either sample type. With regard to this clone: What this receptor recognizes is not known. Base quality data are lacking; no much larger clone is found one base away.

The receptor comes from a woman aged 70-85 years with acute or convalescent COVID-19. The chain couples TRBV5-4 to TRBJ1-3; 7 bases in the middle match TRBD1. Sequenced material: peripheral blood. The nucleotides are TGTGCCAGCAGCTTGAGACAGGGTTCTGGAAACACCATATATTTT. It is translated as CASSLRQGSGNTIYF.